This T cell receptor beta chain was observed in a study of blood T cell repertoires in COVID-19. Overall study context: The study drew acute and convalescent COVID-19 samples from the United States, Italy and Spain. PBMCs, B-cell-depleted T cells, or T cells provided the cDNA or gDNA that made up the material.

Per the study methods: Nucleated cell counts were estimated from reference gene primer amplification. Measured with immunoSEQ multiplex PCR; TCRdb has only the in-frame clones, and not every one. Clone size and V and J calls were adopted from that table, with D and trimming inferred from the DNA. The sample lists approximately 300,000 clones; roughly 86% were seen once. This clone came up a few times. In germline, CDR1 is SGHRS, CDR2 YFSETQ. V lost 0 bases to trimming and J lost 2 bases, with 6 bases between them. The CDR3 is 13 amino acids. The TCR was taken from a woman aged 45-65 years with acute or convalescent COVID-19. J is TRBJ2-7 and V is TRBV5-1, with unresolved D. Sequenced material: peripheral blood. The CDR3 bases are TGCGCCAGCAGCTTGGCGGGTCCCTACGAGCAGTACTTC. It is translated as CASSLAGPYEQYF.